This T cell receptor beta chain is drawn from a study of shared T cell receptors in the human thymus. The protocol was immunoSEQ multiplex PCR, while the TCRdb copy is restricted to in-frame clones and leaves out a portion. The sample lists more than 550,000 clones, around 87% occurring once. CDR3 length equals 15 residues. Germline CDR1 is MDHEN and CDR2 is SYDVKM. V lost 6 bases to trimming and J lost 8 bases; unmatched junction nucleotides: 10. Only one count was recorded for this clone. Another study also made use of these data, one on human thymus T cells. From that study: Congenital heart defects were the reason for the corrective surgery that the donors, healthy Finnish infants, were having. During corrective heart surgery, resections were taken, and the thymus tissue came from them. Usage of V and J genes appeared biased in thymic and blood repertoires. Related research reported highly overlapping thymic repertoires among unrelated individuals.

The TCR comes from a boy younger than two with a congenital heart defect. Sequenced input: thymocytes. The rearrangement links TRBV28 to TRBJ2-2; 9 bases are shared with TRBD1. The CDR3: CASRGTGSNVGELFF. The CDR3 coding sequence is TGTGCCAGCAGGGGGACAGGGTCTAATGTGGGGGAGCTGTTTTTT. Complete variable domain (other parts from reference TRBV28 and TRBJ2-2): DVKVTQSSRYLVKRTGEKVFLECVQDMDHENMFWYRQDPGLGLRLIYFSYDVKMKEKGDIPEGYSVSREKKERFSLILESASTNQTSMYLCASRGTGSNVGELFFGEGSRLTVL.